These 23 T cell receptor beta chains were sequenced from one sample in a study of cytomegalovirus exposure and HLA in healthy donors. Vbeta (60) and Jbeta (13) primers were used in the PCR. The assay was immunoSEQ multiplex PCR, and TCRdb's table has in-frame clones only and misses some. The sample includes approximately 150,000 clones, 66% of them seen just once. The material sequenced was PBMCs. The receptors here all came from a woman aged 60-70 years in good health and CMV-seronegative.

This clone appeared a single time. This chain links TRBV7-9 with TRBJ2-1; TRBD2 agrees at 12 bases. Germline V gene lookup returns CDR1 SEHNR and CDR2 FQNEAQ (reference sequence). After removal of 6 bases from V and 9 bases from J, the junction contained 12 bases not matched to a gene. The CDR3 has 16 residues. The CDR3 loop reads CASRRTGTSGWREQFF. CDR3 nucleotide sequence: TGTGCCAGCAGACGTACCGGGACTAGCGGGTGGCGTGAGCAGTTCTTC.

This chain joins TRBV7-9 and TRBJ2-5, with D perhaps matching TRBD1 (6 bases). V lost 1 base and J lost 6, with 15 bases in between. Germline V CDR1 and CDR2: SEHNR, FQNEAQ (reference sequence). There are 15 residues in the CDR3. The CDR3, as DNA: TGTGCCAGCAGCTTAGACAGGGATCCTAACCAGACCCAGTACTTC. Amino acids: CASSLDRDPNQTQYF.

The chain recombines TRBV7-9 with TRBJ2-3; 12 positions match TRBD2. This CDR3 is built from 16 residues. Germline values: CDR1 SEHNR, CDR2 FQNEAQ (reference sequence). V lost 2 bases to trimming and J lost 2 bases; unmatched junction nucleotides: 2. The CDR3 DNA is TGTGCCAGCAGCTTAACTAGCGGGGGGCCCACAGATACGCAGTATTTT. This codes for CASSLTSGGPTDTQYF.

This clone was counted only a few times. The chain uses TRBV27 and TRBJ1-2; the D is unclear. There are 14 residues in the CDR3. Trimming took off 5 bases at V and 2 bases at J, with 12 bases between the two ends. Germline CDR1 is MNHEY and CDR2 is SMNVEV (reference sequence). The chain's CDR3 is CASSARVANYGYTF. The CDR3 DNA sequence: TGTGCCAGCAGTGCTCGGGTGGCAAACTATGGCTACACCTTC.

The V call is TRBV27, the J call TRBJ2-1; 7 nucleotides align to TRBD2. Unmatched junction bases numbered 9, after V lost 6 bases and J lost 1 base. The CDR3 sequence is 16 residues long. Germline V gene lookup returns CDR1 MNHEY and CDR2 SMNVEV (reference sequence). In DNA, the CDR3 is TGTGCCAGCAGACACCACCGGGAGGTTTCCTACAATGAGCAGTTCTTC. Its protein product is CASRHHREVSYNEQFF.

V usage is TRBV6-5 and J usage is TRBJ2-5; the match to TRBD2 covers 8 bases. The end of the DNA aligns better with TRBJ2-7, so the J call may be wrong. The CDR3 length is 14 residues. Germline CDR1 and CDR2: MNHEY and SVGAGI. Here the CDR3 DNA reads TGTGCCAGCAGCCTACTAGCGGACTCCTACGAGCAGTACTTC. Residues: CASSLLADSYEQYF.

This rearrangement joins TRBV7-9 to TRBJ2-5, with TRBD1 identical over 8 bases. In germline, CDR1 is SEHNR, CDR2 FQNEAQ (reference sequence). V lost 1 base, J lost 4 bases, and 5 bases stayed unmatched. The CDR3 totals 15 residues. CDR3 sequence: CASSLDGQGGETQYF. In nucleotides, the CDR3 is TGTGCCAGCAGCTTAGACGGACAGGGTGGAGAGACCCAGTACTTC.

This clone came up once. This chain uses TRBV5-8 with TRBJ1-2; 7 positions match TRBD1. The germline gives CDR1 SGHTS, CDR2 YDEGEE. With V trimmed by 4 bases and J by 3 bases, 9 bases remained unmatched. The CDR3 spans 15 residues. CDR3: CASSITRGSYYGYTF. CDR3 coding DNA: TGTGCCAGCAGCATCACCAGGGGGAGTTACTATGGCTACACCTTC.

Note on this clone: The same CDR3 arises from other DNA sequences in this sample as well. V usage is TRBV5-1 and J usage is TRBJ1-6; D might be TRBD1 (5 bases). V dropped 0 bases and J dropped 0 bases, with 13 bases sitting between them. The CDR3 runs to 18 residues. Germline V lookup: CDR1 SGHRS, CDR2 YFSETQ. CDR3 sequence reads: CASSLATGLSSYNSPLHF. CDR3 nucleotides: TGCGCCAGCAGCTTGGCGACGGGACTCAGCTCCTATAATTCACCCCTCCACTTT.

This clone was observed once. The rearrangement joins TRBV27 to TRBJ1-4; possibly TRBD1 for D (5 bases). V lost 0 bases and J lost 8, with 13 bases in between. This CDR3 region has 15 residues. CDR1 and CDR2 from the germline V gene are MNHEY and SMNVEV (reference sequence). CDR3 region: CASSLSMGSGEKLFF. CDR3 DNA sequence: TGTGCCAGCAGTTTATCGATGGGGTCAGGGGAAAAACTGTTTTTT.

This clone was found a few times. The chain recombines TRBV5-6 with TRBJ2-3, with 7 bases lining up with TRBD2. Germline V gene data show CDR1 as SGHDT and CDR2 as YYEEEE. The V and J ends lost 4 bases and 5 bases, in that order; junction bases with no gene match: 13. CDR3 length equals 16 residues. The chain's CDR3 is CASSPNGGSVRDTQYF. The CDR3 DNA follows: TGTGCCAGCAGCCCTAATGGCGGGAGCGTCCGAGATACGCAGTATTTT. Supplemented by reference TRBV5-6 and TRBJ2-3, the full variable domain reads DAGVTQSPTHLIKTRGQQVTLRCSPKSGHDTVSWYQQALGQGPQFIFQYYEEEERQRGNFPDRFSGHQFPNYSSELNVNALLLGDSALYLCASSPNGGSVRDTQYFGPGTRLTVL.

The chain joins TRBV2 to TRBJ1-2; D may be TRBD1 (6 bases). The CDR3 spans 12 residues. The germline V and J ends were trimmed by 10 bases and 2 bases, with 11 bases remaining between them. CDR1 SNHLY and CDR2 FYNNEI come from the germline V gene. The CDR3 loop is CAITGLNYGYTF. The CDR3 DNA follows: TGTGCCATAACAGGGTTAAACTATGGCTACACCTTC.

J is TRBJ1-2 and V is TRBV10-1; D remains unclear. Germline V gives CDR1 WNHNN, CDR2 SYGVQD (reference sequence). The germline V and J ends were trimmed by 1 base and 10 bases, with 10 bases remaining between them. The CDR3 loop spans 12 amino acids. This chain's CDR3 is CASSEWEGFYTF. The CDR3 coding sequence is TGCGCCAGCAGTGAGTGGGAGGGCTTCTACACCTTC.

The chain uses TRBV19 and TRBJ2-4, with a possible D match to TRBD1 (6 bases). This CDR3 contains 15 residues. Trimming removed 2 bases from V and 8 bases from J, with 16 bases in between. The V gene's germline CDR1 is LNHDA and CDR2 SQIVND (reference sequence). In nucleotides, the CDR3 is TGTGCCAGTAGTATATCCAGGGGTGCCCAGGACATTCAGTACTTC. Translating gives CASSISRGAQDIQYF. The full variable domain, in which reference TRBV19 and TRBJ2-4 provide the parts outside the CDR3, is DGGITQSPKYLFRKEGQNVTLSCEQNLNHDAMYWYRQDPGQGLRLIYYSQIVNDFQKGDIAEGYSVSREKKESFPLTVTSAQKNPTAFYLCASSISRGAQDIQYFGAGTRLSVL.

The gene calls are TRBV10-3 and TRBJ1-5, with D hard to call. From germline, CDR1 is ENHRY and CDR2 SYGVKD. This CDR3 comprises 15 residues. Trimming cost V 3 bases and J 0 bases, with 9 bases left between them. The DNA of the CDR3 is TGTGCCATCAGTGAATGCCAGGATAGCAATCAGCCCCAGCATTTT. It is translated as CAISECQDSNQPQHF.

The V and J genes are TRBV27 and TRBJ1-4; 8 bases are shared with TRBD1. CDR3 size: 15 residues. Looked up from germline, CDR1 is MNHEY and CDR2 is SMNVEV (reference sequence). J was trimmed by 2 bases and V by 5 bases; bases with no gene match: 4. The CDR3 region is CASSPRQGTNEKLFF. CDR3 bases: TGTGCCAGCAGTCCCCGACAGGGGACTAATGAAAAACTGTTTTTT.

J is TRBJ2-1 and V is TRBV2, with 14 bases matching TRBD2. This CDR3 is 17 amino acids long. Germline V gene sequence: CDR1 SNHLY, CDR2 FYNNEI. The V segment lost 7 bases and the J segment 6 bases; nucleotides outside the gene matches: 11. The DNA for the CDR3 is TGTGCCAGCACCATGACTAGCGGGAGGGCCTGGTCCAATGAGCAGTTCTTC. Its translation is CASTMTSGRAWSNEQFF.

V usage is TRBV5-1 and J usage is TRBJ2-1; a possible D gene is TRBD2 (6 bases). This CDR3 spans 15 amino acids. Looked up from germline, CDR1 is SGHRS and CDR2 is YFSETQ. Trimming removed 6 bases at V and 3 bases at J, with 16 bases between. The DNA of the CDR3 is TGCGCCAGCATCCTAGGACTATCAGGCTACAATGAGCAGTTCTTC. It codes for CASILGLSGYNEQFF.

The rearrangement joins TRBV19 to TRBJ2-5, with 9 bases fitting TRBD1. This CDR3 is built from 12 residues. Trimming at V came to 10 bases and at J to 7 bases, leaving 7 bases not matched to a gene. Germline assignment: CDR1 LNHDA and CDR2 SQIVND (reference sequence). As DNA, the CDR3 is TGTGCCACCCGCCGACAGGGGGGGACCCAGTACTTC. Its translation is CATRRQGGTQYF.

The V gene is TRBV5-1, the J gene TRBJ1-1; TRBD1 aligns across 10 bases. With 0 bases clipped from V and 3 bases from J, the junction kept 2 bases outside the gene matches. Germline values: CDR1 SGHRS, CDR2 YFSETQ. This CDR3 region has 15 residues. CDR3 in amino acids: CASSLAGTGDTEAFF. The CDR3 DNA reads TGCGCCAGCAGCTTGGCCGGGACAGGGGACACTGAAGCTTTCTTT. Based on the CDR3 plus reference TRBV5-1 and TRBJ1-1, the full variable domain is KAGVTQTPRYLIKTRGQQVTLSCSPISGHRSVSWYQQTPGQGLQFLFEYFSETQRNKGNFPGRFSGRQFSNSRSEMNVSTLELGDSALYLCASSLAGTGDTEAFFGQGTRLTVV.

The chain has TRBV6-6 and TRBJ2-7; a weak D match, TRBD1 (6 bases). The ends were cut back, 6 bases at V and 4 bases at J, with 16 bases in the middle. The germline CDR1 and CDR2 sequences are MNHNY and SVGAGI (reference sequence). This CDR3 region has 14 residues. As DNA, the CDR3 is TGTGCCAGCAGGAACCGCGGACAGTTGTACGAGCAGTACTTC. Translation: CASRNRGQLYEQYF.

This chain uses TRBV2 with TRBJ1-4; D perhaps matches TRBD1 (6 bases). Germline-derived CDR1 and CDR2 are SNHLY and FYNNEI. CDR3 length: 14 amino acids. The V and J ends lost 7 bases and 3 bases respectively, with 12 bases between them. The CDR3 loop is CASTEGGANEKLFF. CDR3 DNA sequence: TGTGCCAGCACCGAAGGGGGGGCTAATGAAAAACTGTTTTTT. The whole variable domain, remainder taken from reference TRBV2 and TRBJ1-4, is EPEVTQTPSHQVTQMGQEVILRCVPISNHLYFYWYRQILGQKVEFLVSFYNNEISEKSEIFDDQFSVERPDGSNFTLKIRSTKLEDSAMYFCASTEGGANEKLFFGSGTQLSVL.

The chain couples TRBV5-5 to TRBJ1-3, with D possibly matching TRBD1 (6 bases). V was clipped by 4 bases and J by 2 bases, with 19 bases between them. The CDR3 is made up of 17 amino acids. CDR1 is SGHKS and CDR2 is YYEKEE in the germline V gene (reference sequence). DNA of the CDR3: TGTGCCAGCAGCCCCAATCCACAGGGATTCGCTGGAAACACCATATATTTT. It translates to CASSPNPQGFAGNTIYF.